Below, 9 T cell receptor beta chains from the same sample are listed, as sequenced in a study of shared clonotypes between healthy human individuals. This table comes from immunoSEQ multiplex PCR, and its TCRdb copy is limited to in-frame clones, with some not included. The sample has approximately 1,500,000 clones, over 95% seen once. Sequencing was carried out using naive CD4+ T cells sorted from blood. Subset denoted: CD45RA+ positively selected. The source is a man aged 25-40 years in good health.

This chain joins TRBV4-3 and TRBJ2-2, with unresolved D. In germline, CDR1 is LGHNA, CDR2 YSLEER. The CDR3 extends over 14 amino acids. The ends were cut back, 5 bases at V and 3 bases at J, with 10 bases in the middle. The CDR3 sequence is CASSVRSHTGELFF. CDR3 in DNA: TGCGCCAGCAGCGTCCGGTCCCACACCGGGGAGCTGTTTTTT.

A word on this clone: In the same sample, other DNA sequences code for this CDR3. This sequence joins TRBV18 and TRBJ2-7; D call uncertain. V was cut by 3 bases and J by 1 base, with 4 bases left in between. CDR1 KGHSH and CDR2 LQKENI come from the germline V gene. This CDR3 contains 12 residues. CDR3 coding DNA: TGTGCCAGCTCACCTAGTTCCTACGAGCAGTACTTC. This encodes CASSPSSYEQYF. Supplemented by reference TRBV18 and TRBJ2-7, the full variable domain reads NAGVMQNPRHLVRRRGQEARLRCSPMKGHSHVYWYRQLPEEGLKFMVYLQKENIIDESGMPKERFSAEFPKEGPSILRIQQVVRGDSAAYFCASSPSSYEQYFGPGTRLTVT.

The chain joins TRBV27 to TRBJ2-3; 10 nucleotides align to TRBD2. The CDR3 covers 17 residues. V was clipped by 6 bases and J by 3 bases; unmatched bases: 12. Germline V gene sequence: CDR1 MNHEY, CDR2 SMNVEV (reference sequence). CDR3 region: CASSRLPAGGRTDTQYF. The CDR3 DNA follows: TGTGCCAGCAGCCGCTTGCCAGCGGGAGGGCGAACAGATACGCAGTATTTT.

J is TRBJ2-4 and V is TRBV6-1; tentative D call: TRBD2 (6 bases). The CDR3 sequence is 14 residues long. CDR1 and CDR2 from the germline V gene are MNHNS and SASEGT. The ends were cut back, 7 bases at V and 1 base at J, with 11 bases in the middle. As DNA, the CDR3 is TGTGCCAGCAAAGAGGCGGGGGCCAAAAACATTCAGTACTTC. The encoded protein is CASKEAGAKNIQYF.

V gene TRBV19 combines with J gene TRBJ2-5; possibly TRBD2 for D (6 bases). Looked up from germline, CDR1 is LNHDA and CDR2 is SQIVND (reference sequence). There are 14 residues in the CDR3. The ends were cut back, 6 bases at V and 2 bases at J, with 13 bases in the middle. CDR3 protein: CASSSGGSQETQYF. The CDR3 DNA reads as TGTGCCAGTAGCTCCGGGGGATCTCAAGAGACCCAGTACTTC.

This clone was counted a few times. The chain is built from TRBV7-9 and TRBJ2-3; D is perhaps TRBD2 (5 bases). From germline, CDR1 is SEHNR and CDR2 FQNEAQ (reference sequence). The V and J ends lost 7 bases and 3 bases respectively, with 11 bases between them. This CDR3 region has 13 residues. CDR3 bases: TGTGCCAGCACCACCCTAGCAACAGATACGCAGTATTTT. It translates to CASTTLATDTQYF.

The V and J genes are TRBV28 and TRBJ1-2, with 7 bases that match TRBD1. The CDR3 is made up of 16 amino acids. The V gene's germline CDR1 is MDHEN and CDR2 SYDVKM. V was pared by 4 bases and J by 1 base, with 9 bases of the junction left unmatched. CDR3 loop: CASSSAGTESNYGYTF. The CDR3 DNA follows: TGTGCCAGCAGTTCCGCCGGGACAGAAAGTAACTATGGCTACACCTTC.

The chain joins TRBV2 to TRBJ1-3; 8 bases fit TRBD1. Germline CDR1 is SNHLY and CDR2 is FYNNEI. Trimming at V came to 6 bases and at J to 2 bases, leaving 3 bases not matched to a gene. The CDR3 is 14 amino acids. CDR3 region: CASREQGAGNTIYF. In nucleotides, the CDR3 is TGTGCCAGCAGGGAACAGGGGGCTGGAAACACCATATATTTT.

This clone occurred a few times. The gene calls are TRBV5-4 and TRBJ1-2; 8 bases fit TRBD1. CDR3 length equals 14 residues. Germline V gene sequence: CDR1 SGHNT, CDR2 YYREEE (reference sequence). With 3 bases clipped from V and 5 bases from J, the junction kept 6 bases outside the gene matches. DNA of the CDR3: TGTGCCAGCAGCTCTGGAGGACAGGGTTATGGCTACACCTTC. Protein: CASSSGGQGYGYTF.